This T cell receptor beta chain was captured by sequencing in a study of radiotherapy plus CTLA-4 blockade in lung cancer. Study-wide points: With interferon-beta, early dynamics of blood T cell clones were reported to best predict response. Radiotherapy plus ipilimumab was followed by expansion in blood of tumor-derived TCR clones.

The method was immunoSEQ multiplex PCR; TCRdb's version includes in-frame clones alone and lacks a portion of them. The sample includes just over 60,000 clones, roughly 80% of them seen just once. This clone has more than one count but fewer than ten. The antigen is unknown. The CDR3 consists of 14 residues. Germline trimming cut 2 bases from V and 1 base from J; bases unmatched to any gene: 2. Germline V gene data show CDR1 as SGHNT and CDR2 as YYREEE (reference sequence). Chemo-refractory metastatic non-small-cell lung cancer patients received focal radiation with ipilimumab CTLA-4 blockade. Sequences were derived from peripheral blood, sampled from a patient treated with radiotherapy plus ipilimumab. The chain carries TRBV5-4 and TRBJ2-7; 8 nucleotides match TRBD2. The clonotype originates from a human donor with non-small cell lung cancer who had a complete response to radiotherapy plus ipilimumab. The CDR3 loop is CASSFRGGSYEQYF. The CDR3 DNA follows: TGTGCCAGCAGCTTCCGGGGGGGGTCCTACGAGCAGTACTTC.